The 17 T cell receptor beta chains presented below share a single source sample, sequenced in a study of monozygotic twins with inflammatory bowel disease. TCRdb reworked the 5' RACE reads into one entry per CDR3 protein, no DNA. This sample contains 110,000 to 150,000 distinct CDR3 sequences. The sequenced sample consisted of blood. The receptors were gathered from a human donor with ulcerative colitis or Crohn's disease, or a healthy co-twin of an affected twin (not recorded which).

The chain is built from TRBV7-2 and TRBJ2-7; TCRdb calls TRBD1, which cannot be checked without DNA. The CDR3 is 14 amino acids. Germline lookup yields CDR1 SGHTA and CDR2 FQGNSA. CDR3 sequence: CASSPGTGDYEQYF.

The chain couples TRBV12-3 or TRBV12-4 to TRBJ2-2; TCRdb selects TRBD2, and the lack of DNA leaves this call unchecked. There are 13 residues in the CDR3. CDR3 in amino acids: CASSRLAFGELFF.

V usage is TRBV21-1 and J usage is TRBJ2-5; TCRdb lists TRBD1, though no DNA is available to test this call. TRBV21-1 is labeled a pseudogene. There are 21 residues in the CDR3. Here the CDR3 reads CASSKGGSTGTGRGLEETQYF.

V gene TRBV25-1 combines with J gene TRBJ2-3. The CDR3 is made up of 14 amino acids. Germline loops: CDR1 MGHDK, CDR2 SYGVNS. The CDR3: CASSEKWGTDTQYF.

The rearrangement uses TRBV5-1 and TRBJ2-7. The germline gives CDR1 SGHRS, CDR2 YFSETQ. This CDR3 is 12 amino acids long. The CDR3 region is CASGAGPSEQYF.

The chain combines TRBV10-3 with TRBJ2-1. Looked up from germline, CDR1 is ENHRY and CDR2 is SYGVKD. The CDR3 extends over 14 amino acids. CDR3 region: CAASVSAAYNEQFF.

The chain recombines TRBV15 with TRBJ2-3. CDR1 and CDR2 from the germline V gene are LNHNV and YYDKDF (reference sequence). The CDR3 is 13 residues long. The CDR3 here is CATSRYRKDTQYF.

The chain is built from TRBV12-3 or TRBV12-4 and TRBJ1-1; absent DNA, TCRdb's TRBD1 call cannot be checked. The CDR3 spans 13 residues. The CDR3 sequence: CASSLATDREAFF.

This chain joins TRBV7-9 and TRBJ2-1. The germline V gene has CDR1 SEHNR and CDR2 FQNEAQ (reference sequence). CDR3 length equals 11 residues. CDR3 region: CASSSGPEQFF.

This chain's CDR3 is CASSYGGVNTEAFF. This chain links TRBV6-5 with TRBJ1-1. The germline CDR1 and CDR2 sequences are MNHEY and SVGAGI. There are 14 residues in the CDR3.

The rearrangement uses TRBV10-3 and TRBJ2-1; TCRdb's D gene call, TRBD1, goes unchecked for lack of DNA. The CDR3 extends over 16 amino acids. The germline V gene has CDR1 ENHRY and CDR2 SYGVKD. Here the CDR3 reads CAISLEGQEISNEQFF.

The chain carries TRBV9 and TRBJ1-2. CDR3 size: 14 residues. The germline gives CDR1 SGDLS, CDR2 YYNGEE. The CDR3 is CASSVVAANYGYTF.

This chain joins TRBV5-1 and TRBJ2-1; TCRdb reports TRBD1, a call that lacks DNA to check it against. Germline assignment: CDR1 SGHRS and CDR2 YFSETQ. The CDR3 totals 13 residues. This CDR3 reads CASSLVAGSEQFF. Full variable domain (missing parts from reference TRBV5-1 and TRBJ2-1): KAGVTQTPRYLIKTRGQQVTLSCSPISGHRSVSWYQQTPGQGLQFLFEYFSETQRNKGNFPGRFSGRQFSNSRSEMNVSTLELGDSALYLCASSLVAGSEQFFGPGTRLTVL.

The CDR3 reads CASSRDNYEKLFF. The chain carries TRBV5-1 and TRBJ1-4. The CDR3 extends over 13 amino acids. The germline gives CDR1 SGHRS, CDR2 YFSETQ.

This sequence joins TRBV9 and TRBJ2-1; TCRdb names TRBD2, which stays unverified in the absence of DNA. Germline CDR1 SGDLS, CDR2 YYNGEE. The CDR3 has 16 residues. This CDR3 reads CASSVGVGGPVNEQFF.

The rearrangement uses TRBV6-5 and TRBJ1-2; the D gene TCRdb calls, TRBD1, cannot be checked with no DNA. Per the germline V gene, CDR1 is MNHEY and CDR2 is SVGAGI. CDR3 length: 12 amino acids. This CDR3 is CATRQGGYGYTF.

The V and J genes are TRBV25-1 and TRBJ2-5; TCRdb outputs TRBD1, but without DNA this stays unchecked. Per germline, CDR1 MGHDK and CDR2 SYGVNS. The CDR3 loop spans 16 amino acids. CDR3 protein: CASSDPGQGIRETRYF.